In this sample, the clone carrying this T cell receptor (beta chain) turned up once. This table comes from immunoSEQ multiplex PCR, and its TCRdb copy is limited to in-frame clones, with some not included. The data contain 250,000 to 300,000 clones, 75% to 90% of them seen just once; the ten biggest clones take up around 13%. This CDR3 has 15 amino acids. V shed 3 bases, J shed 7 bases, and the junction held 10 bases outside the gene matches. Germline V CDR1 and CDR2: KGHDR, SFDVKD. This record belongs to a study of blood T cell repertoires in COVID-19. The V and J genes are TRBV24-1 and TRBJ1-2, with 7 bases aligning to TRBD1. The source of this sequence is a woman in her 70s with COVID-19, enrolled during active disease. Sequenced input: peripheral blood. CDR3 sequence (DNA): TGTGCCACCAGTGATGGGCGGCAGGGGGAGGCTGGCTACACCTTC. Amino acids: CATSDGRQGEAGYTF.